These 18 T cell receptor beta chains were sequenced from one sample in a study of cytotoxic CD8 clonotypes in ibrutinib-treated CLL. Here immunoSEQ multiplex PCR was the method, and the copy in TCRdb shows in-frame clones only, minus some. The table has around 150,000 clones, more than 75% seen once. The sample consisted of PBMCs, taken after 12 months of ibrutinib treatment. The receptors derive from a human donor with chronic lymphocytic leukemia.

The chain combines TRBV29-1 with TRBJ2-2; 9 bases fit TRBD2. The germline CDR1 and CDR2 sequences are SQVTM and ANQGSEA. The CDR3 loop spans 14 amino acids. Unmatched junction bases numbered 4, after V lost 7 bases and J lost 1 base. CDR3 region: CSAAAGGNTGELFF. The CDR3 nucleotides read TGCAGCGCCGCAGCGGGAGGGAACACCGGGGAGCTGTTTTTT.

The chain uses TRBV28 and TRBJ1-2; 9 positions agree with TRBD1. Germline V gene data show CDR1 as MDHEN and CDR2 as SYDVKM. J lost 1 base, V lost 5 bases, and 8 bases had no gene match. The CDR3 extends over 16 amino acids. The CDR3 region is CASSPWGQGLNYGYTF. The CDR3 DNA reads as TGTGCCAGCAGTCCGTGGGGACAGGGACTTAACTATGGCTACACCTTC.

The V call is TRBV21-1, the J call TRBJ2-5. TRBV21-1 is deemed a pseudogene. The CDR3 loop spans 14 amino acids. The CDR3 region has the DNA TGTGCCAGCAGCGTAGAGGAGGGGGGAGAGACCCAGTACTTC. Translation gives CASSVEEGGETQYF.

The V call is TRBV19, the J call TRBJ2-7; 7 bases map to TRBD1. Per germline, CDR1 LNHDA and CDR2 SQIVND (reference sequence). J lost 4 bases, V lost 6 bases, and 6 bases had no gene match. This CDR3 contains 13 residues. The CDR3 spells CASSPGQRYEQYF. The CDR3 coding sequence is TGTGCCAGTAGCCCGGGACAGCGATACGAGCAGTACTTC. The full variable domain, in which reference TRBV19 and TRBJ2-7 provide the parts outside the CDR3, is DGGITQSPKYLFRKEGQNVTLSCEQNLNHDAMYWYRQDPGQGLRLIYYSQIVNDFQKGDIAEGYSVSREKKESFPLTVTSAQKNPTAFYLCASSPGQRYEQYFGPGTRLTVT.

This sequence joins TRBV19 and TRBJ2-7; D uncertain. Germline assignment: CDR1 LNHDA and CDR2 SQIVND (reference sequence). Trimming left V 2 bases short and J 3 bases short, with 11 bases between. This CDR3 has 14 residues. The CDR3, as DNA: TGTGCCAGTAGTATATTGGGTAACCTCTACGAGCAGTACTTC. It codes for CASSILGNLYEQYF.

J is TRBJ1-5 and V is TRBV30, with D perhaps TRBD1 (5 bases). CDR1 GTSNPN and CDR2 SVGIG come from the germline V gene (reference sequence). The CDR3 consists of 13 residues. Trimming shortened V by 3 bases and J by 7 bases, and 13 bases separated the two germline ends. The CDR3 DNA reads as TGTGCCTGGAGCCGTGAGGGGTTCCAGCCCCAGCATTTT. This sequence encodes CAWSREGFQPQHF.

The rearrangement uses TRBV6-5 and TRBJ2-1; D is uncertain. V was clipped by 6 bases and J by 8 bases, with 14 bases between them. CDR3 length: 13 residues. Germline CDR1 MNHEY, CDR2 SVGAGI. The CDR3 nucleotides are TGTGCCAGCAGAGCCGACATCGGTTATGAGCAGTTCTTC. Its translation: CASRADIGYEQFF.

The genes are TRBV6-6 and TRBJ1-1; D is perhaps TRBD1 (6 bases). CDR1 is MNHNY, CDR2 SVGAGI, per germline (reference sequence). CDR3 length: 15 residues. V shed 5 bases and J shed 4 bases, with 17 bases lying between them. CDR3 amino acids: CASSNTGLGGTEAFF. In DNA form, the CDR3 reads TGTGCCAGCAGTAATACAGGGTTGGGCGGCACTGAAGCTTTCTTT.

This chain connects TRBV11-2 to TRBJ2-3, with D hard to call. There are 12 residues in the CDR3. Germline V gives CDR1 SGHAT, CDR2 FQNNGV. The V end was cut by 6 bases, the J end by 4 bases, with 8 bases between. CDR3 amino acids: CASRTLADTQYF. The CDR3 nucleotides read TGTGCCAGCAGAACCCTAGCAGATACGCAGTATTTT.

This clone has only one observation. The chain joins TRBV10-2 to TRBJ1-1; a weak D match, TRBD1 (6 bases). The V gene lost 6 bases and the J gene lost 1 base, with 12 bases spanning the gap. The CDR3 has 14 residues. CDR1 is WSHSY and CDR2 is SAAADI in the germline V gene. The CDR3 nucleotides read TGCGCCAGCAGCGACAGGAGTCGGAACACTGAAGCTTTCTTT. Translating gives CASSDRSRNTEAFF.

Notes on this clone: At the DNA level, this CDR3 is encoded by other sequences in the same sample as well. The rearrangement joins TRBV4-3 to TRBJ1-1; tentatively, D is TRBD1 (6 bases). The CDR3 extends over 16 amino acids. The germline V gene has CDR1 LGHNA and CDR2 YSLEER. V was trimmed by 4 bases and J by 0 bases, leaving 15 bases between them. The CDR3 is CASSRTTGAVNTEAFF. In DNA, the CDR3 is TGCGCCAGCAGCCGAACTACGGGGGCGGTGAACACTGAAGCTTTCTTT.

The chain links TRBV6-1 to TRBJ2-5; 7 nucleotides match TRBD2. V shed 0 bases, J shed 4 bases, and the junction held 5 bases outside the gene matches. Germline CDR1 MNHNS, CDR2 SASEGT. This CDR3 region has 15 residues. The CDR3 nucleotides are TGTGCCAGCAGTGAAGCTGCGGGGGTCCCAGAGACCCAGTACTTC. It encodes CASSEAAGVPETQYF.

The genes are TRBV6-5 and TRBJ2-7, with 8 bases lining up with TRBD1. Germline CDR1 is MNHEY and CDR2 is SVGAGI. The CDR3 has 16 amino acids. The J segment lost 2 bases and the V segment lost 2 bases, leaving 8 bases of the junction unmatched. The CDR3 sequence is CASSYRSGGVPYEQYF. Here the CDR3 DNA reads TGTGCCAGCAGTTACCGGTCAGGGGGCGTTCCCTACGAGCAGTACTTC.

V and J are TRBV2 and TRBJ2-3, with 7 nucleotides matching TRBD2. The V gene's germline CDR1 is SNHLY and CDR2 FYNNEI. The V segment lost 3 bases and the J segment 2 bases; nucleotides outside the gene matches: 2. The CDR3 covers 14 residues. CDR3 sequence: CASSEGGFTDTQYF. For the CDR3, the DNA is TGTGCCAGCAGTGAGGGGGGGTTCACAGATACGCAGTATTTT.

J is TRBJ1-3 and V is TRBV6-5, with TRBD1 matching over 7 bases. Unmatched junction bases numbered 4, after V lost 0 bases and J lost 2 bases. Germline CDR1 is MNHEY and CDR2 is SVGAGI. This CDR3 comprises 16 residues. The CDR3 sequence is CASSYSIQGAGNTIYF. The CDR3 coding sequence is TGTGCCAGCAGTTACTCCATCCAGGGGGCTGGAAACACCATATATTTT.

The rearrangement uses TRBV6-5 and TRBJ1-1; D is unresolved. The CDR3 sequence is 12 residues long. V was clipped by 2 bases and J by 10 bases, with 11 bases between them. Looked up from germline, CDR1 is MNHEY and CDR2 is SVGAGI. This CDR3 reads CASSYPAGPAFF. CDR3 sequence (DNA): TGTGCCAGCAGTTACCCTGCCGGACCAGCTTTCTTT.

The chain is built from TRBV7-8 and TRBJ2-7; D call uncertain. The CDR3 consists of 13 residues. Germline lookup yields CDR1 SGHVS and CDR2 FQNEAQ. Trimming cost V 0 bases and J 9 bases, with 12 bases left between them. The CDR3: CASSLAGNGLQYF. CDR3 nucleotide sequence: TGTGCCAGCAGCTTAGCGGGAAACGGATTGCAGTACTTC. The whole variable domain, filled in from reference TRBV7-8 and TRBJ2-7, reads GAGVSQSPRYKVAKRGQDVALRCDPISGHVSLFWYQQALGQGPEFLTYFQNEAQLDKSGLPSDRFFAERPEGSVSTLKIQRTQQEDSAVYLCASSLAGNGLQYFGPGTRLTVT.

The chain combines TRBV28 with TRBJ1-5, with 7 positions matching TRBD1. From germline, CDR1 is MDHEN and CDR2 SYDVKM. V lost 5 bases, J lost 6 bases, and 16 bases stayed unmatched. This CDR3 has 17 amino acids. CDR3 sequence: CASSRQGLTSRGQPQHF. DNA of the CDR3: TGTGCCAGCAGTAGACAGGGTTTAACCTCCCGGGGTCAGCCCCAGCATTTT.